What follows are 18 T cell receptor beta chains derived from one specimen sequenced in a study of cytomegalovirus exposure and HLA in healthy donors. Amplification used 60 Vbeta primers and 13 Jbeta primers. The assay was immunoSEQ multiplex PCR, and TCRdb's table has in-frame clones only and misses some. Of approximately 170,000 clones in the sample, roughly 80% are singletons; the top ten hold 3.1%. Sequencing was done on a sample of PBMCs. The origin of the receptors is a female donor in good health and CMV-seronegative.

About this clone itself: One junction end disagrees with the germline gene, perhaps due to a read error. The CDR3 sequence is CASSLDGRTGVEKLFF. The CDR3 DNA reads TGTGCTAGCAGCTTGGATGGGCGGACTGGGGTCGAAAAACTGTTTTTT. J is TRBJ1-4 and V is TRBV7-7, with unresolved D. The CDR3 totals 16 residues. In germline, CDR1 is SSHAT, CDR2 FNYEAQ (reference sequence).

This clone was counted once. The rearrangement links TRBV18 to TRBJ2-4; a possible D gene is TRBD1 (6 bases). The CDR3 is made up of 16 amino acids. Germline CDR1 is KGHSH and CDR2 is LQKENI. V was trimmed by 3 bases and J by 2 bases, leaving 14 bases between them. The CDR3, as DNA: TGTGCCAGCTCACCCCCGGGACATAGTCCCAAAAACATTCAGTACTTC. This translates into CASSPPGHSPKNIQYF.

J is TRBJ1-6 and V is TRBV30, with D uncertain. Per the germline V gene, CDR1 is GTSNPN and CDR2 is SVGIG (reference sequence). Trimming pared 2 bases from V and 8 bases from J, leaving 13 bases between. The CDR3 runs to 14 residues. This CDR3 is CAWSPRAGDSPLHF. Written as DNA, the CDR3 is TGTGCCTGGAGTCCCCGGGCCGGGGATTCACCCCTCCACTTT.

The CDR3 loop reads CASSQSGRGSAYEQYF. In DNA form, the CDR3 reads TGCGCCAGCAGTCAATCCGGCAGGGGGTCCGCTTACGAGCAGTACTTC. The chain is built from TRBV23-1 and TRBJ2-7; TRBD1 agrees at 7 bases. TRBV23-1 is treated as an ORF (open reading frame) with a function not yet certain. The trim removed 0 bases at V and 4 bases at J, leaving 9 bases unmatched. The CDR3 contains 16 residues.

V gene TRBV25-1 combines with J gene TRBJ2-7, with TRBD1 matching 8 bases. The V and J ends lost 1 base and 3 bases, in that order; junction bases with no gene match: 8. The CDR3 totals 16 residues. The V gene's germline CDR1 is MGHDK and CDR2 SYGVNS. The CDR3 bases are TGTGCCAGCAGTGAATCCGAGACAGGGGTGCTCTACGAGCAGTACTTC. It codes for CASSESETGVLYEQYF.

The V gene is TRBV30, the J gene TRBJ2-7; TRBD1 matches at 9 bases. Germline CDR1 is GTSNPN and CDR2 is SVGIG (reference sequence). Trimming took 6 bases from V and 2 from J; bases not matched to a gene: 2. CDR3 size: 12 residues. The CDR3: CACRDRAYEQYF. The DNA for the CDR3 is TGTGCCTGCCGGGACAGGGCCTACGAGCAGTACTTC.

V is TRBV6-6 and J is TRBJ1-6, with 8 bases lining up with TRBD1. The CDR3 sequence is 15 residues long. V lost 6 bases and J lost 10; bases outside the gene matches: 11. The germline gives CDR1 MNHNY, CDR2 SVGAGI (reference sequence). The CDR3 DNA reads as TGTGCCAGCAGCCCCACCACAGGGGGGAAATCACCCCTCCACTTT. Translated, it gives CASSPTTGGKSPLHF.

This clone was found a few times. The chain combines TRBV7-9 with TRBJ2-3; TRBD1 aligns across 10 bases. With 3 bases clipped from V and 4 bases from J, the junction kept 4 bases outside the gene matches. The CDR3 is 15 amino acids. CDR1 SEHNR and CDR2 FQNEAQ come from the germline V gene (reference sequence). CDR3 region: CASSLGQGRSDTQYF. The CDR3 coding sequence is TGTGCCAGCAGCTTGGGACAGGGGAGGTCAGATACGCAGTATTTT.

The chain recombines TRBV28 with TRBJ2-3; D possibly corresponds to TRBD1 (5 bases). The germline gives CDR1 MDHEN, CDR2 SYDVKM. The CDR3 sequence is 12 residues long. The V end lost 5 bases, the J end lost 4 bases, and 7 bases lay between the germline ends. CDR3 residues: CASSVRADTQYF. CDR3 bases: TGTGCCAGCAGTGTCAGGGCAGATACGCAGTATTTT.

This rearrangement joins TRBV28 to TRBJ2-7; a weak D match, TRBD1 (5 bases). The CDR3 covers 18 residues. Between the trimmed V and J ends, which lost 9 bases and 3 bases, there was a span of 30 bases. The germline V gene encodes CDR1 MDHEN and CDR2 SYDVKM. The chain's CDR3 is CASSTPLQEQGRNYEQYF. The CDR3, as DNA: TGTGCCAGTAGTACACCTTTGCAAGAGCAGGGAAGAAACTACGAGCAGTACTTC.

The chain carries TRBV7-2 and TRBJ1-6; 10 bases fit TRBD1. The CDR3 length is 15 residues. J lost 7 bases, V lost 4 bases, and 4 bases had no gene match. The V gene's germline CDR1 is SGHTA and CDR2 FQGNSA. The CDR3 reads CASSSTTGGNSPLHF. CDR3 bases: TGTGCCAGCAGCTCAACGACAGGGGGCAATTCACCCCTCCACTTT. The complete variable domain, with remaining parts taken from reference TRBV7-2 and TRBJ1-6, reads GAGVSQSPSNKVTEKGKDVELRCDPISGHTALYWYRQSLGQGLEFLIYFQGNSAPDKSGLPSDRFSAERTGGSVSTLTIQRTQQEDSAVYLCASSSTTGGNSPLHFGNGTRLTVT.

This chain joins TRBV29-1 and TRBJ1-1; the D is unclear. Trimming cost V 3 bases and J 7 bases, with 15 bases left between them. The CDR3 has 13 amino acids. Germline V CDR1 and CDR2: SQVTM, ANQGSEA. For the CDR3, the DNA is TGCAGCGTTGAGTCGGCGGGAAGTTTTGAAGCTTTCTTT. Residues: CSVESAGSFEAFF. Using reference TRBV29-1 and TRBJ1-1 for the parts outside the CDR3, the full variable domain is SAVISQKPSRDICQRGTSLTIQCQVDSQVTMMFWYRQQPGQSLTLIATANQGSEATYESGFVIDKFPISRPNLTFSTLTVSNMSPEDSSIYLCSVESAGSFEAFFGQGTRLTVV.

This clone occurred a few times. The genes are TRBV30 and TRBJ2-5; a weak D match, TRBD2 (5 bases). V shed 1 base and J shed 1 base, with 16 bases lying between them. The length of the CDR3 is 16 residues. Germline assignment: CDR1 GTSNPN and CDR2 SVGIG (reference sequence). The CDR3 sequence: CAWSGGPQTIQETQYF. Here the CDR3 DNA reads TGTGCCTGGAGTGGCGGGCCTCAGACGATCCAAGAGACCCAGTACTTC.

The CDR3 loop reads CASSLQGAKNIQYF. In nucleotides, the CDR3 is TGCGCCAGCAGCCTACAGGGGGCCAAAAACATTCAGTACTTC. This rearrangement joins TRBV4-1 to TRBJ2-4; TRBD1 matches at 7 bases. This CDR3 has 14 amino acids. The V segment lost 4 bases and the J segment 1 base; nucleotides outside the gene matches: 1. Germline CDR1 MGHRA, CDR2 YSYEKL.

The chain combines TRBV7-2 with TRBJ2-7; D is uncertain. V lost 0 bases to trimming and J lost 3 bases, with 12 bases between them. Germline loops: CDR1 SGHTA, CDR2 FQGNSA. The CDR3 covers 15 residues. The CDR3 nucleotides are TGTGCCAGCAGCTTAGCTTTGGCAGGCCACTACGAGCAGTACTTC. As protein: CASSLALAGHYEQYF.

This clone was seen only a few times. DNA for the CDR3: TGTGCCATCAGAACAGGGTTTGTCCACGAGCAGTACTTC. Amino acids: CAIRTGFVHEQYF. The V and J genes are TRBV10-3 and TRBJ2-7, with a weak D call TRBD1 (6 bases). The CDR3 length is 13 residues. V shed 6 bases and J shed 5 bases, with 14 bases lying between them. CDR1 is ENHRY and CDR2 is SYGVKD in the germline V gene.

The rearrangement links TRBV4-1 to TRBJ1-2; 8 bases map to TRBD1. Unmatched junction bases numbered 4, after V lost 1 base and J lost 0 bases. The CDR3 is made up of 16 amino acids. Germline CDR1 MGHRA, CDR2 YSYEKL. The CDR3 sequence is CASSQGTGPSNYGYTF. DNA for the CDR3: TGCGCCAGCAGCCAAGGGACAGGGCCCTCTAACTATGGCTACACCTTC.

This rearrangement joins TRBV4-3 to TRBJ2-1; weak D call: TRBD2 (6 bases). The V end was cut by 1 base, the J end by 8 bases, with 15 bases between. Germline CDR1 is LGHNA and CDR2 is YSLEER. This CDR3 has 15 amino acids. Written as DNA, the CDR3 is TGCGCCAGCAGCCAAGTCTGGGGAGGATTCTATGAGCAGTTCTTC. Its protein is CASSQVWGGFYEQFF.